Sequencing of this TCR beta chain was carried out in a study of T-cell memory formation after mild COVID-19. Study background: Among the donors, TCR clusters were largely specific to each donor.

Study observations and caveats: From day 15 to 85, contracting clones were balanced between CD4 and CD8, whereas later expanders leaned toward CD4+. In pre-infection memory, a portion of responding clones appeared, which suggested that cross-reactive memory joined.

TCRdb recomputed calls from the 5' RACE reads with MiXCR, one row per CDR3 protein. In the table there are some 120,000 distinct CDR3 sequences, 16% of which are singletons. With 2 bases removed from V and 4 bases from J, the gap between germline ends came to 8 bases. CDR1 is DFQATT and CDR2 is SNEGSKA in the germline V gene (reference sequence). The CDR3 loop spans 12 amino acids. This clonotype was counted a few times. The antigen is undetermined. The receptor was derived from an adult woman who had mild COVID-19 (a few samples of this study predate the infection). Cell type and time point are not known. The J gene is TRBJ2-5, the V gene TRBV20-1; D gene ambiguous. The specimen was PBMCs or a T cell subset sorted from them (not recorded which). The CDR3: CSARQWGETQYF. DNA of the CDR3: TGCAGTGCTAGACAGTGGGGAGAGACCCAGTACTTC.